The 14 T cell receptor beta chains below come from one sample, sequenced in a study of early T cells in non-severe SARS-CoV-2 infection. TCRdb processed the 5' RACE reads anew with MiXCR; each CDR3 protein has one entry. The sample lists 64,000 or so distinct CDR3 sequences, around 13% seen once, with more than 3.5% in the top ten. Source material: whole blood. The receptors shown here come from an adult who was a healthcare worker with PCR-confirmed SARS-CoV-2 infection or an uninfected control (not recorded which).

In this sample, this clonotype turned up a few times. The CDR3 loop reads CASSLDARTSADTQYF. The CDR3 coding sequence is TGTGCCAGCAGCTTAGACGCAAGAACTAGCGCGGATACGCAGTATTTT. This chain links TRBV11-2 with TRBJ2-3; 7 nucleotides match TRBD2. CDR1 is SGHAT, CDR2 FQNNGV, per germline. This CDR3 is built from 16 residues. The V gene end was trimmed by 0 bases and the J gene end by 6 bases; junction bases not matched to a gene: 9.

V is TRBV7-8 and J is TRBJ1-1; no firm D call. Trimming cost V 5 bases and J 5 bases, with 9 bases left between them. The V gene's germline CDR1 is SGHVS and CDR2 FQNEAQ. The CDR3 runs 12 residues. CDR3: CASSPARTEAFF. DNA for the CDR3: TGTGCCAGCAGCCCCGCTCGGACTGAAGCTTTCTTT.

The chain combines TRBV7-9 with TRBJ1-2; 7 nucleotides line up with TRBD1. There are 14 residues in the CDR3. Per germline, CDR1 SEHNR and CDR2 FQNEAQ (reference sequence). V gave up 6 bases and J gave up 3 bases; unmatched junction bases: 7. CDR3 region: CASRRGQRDYGYTF. In nucleotides, the CDR3 is TGTGCCAGCAGGAGGGGACAGCGAGACTATGGCTACACCTTC. The whole variable domain, remainder taken from reference TRBV7-9 and TRBJ1-2, is DTGVSQNPRHKITKRGQNVTFRCDPISEHNRLYWYRQTLGQGPEFLTYFQNEAQLEKSRLLSDRFSAERPKGSFSTLEIQRTEQGDSAMYLCASRRGQRDYGYTFGSGTRLTVV.

V and J are TRBV5-1 and TRBJ2-7; no definite D call. This CDR3 contains 15 residues. Germline values: CDR1 SGHRS, CDR2 YFSETQ. V shed 2 bases and J shed 0 bases, with 12 bases lying between them. The CDR3 here is CASSLNSQNSYEQYF. For the CDR3, the DNA is TGCGCCAGCAGCTTAAATTCACAAAACTCCTACGAGCAGTACTTC.

This clonotype was seen ten or more times. The chain uses TRBV7-8 and TRBJ2-6; TRBD2 is a possible D gene (6 bases). Germline V CDR1 and CDR2: SGHVS, FQNEAQ. Trimming took off 3 bases at V and 0 bases at J, with 12 bases between the two ends. The CDR3 sequence is 17 residues long. CDR3 coding DNA: TGTGCCAGCAGCTTGCGGGACGGTGGCTCTGGGGCCAACGTCCTGACTTTC. It specifies CASSLRDGGSGANVLTF.

This clonotype came up many times. The CDR3 DNA follows: TGTGCCAGCAGCTCCGGGACAGGGAACACTGAAGCTTTCTTT. Protein sequence: CASSSGTGNTEAFF. The rearrangement joins TRBV11-2 to TRBJ1-1, with 8 nucleotides matching TRBD1. The CDR3 is 14 amino acids. CDR1 is SGHAT and CDR2 is FQNNGV in the germline V gene. Trimming removed 4 bases from V and 1 base from J; junction bases left unmatched: 2.

This clonotype was detected only once. The chain uses TRBV6-5 and TRBJ1-1, with D hard to call. Germline values: CDR1 MNHEY, CDR2 SVGAGI. This CDR3 comprises 11 residues. V was shortened by 6 bases and J by 4 bases, with 6 bases between the two germline ends. CDR3 protein: CASRGITEAFF. CDR3 nucleotide sequence: TGTGCCAGCAGGGGGATCACTGAAGCTTTCTTT.

The chain combines TRBV3-1 with TRBJ2-7; perhaps TRBD1 as D (5 bases). The CDR3 consists of 13 residues. Trimming took off 4 bases at V and 5 bases at J, with 12 bases between the two ends. Germline V gives CDR1 LGHDT, CDR2 YNNKEL (reference sequence). The CDR3, as DNA: TGTGCCAGCAGCCCACGCCAGGGCGACGAGCAGTACTTC. Its protein is CASSPRQGDEQYF.

This chain connects TRBV4-1 to TRBJ2-7, with D perhaps TRBD1 (6 bases). This CDR3 has 15 amino acids. Germline assignment: CDR1 MGHRA and CDR2 YSYEKL. V lost 2 bases to trimming and J lost 2 bases, with 13 bases between them. DNA for the CDR3: TGCGCCAGCAGCCAAAATGACAGGCCTGCCTACGAGCAGTACTTC. Amino acids: CASSQNDRPAYEQYF.

This clonotype was counted a few times. The chain recombines TRBV12-3 or TRBV12-4 with TRBJ2-2; D tentatively reads TRBD1 or TRBD2 (5 bases each). The V end lost 4 bases, the J end lost 4 bases, and 10 bases lay between the germline ends. The CDR3 is 14 residues long. In DNA form, the CDR3 reads TGTGCCAGCAGTTGGGACCTCCCCACCGGGGAGCTGTTTTTT. Translating it yields CASSWDLPTGELFF.

V and J are TRBV6-1 and TRBJ2-7; 7 bases align to TRBD2. Looked up from germline, CDR1 is MNHNS and CDR2 is SASEGT. The J segment lost 4 bases and the V segment lost 5 bases, leaving 8 bases of the junction unmatched. The CDR3 runs 14 residues. The CDR3 spells CASSTQRGEYEQYF. The CDR3 DNA is TGTGCCAGCAGTACCCAGCGGGGCGAATACGAGCAGTACTTC.

V is TRBV5-8 and J is TRBJ2-2, with 8 positions matching TRBD1. The germline CDR1 and CDR2 sequences are SGHTS and YDEGEE. The CDR3 spans 15 residues. Trimming at V came to 4 bases and at J to 5 bases, leaving 7 bases not matched to a gene. CDR3 loop: CASSKPGQATGELFF. The CDR3 DNA follows: TGTGCCAGCAGCAAGCCGGGACAGGCTACCGGGGAGCTGTTTTTT.

This clonotype was detected many times. This chain connects TRBV6-6 to TRBJ2-1; D not certain. The CDR3 is 9 residues long. In germline, CDR1 is MNHNY, CDR2 SVGAGI (reference sequence). Trimming took 6 bases from V and 13 from J, leaving 7 bases between them. For the CDR3, the DNA is TGTGCCAGCAGCCCCGGCCAGTTCTTC. Its translation: CASSPGQFF.

This chain joins TRBV12-3 or TRBV12-4 and TRBJ1-1, with TRBD1 matching over 8 bases. This CDR3 has 14 residues. V was pared by 8 bases and J by 5 bases, with 10 bases of the junction left unmatched. The CDR3 DNA follows: TGTGCCAGCCACCTTCGGACAGGGCGAACTGAAGCTTTCTTT. It yields the protein CASHLRTGRTEAFF.